The next 11 T cell receptor beta chains were all read from a single sample in a study of cytomegalovirus exposure and HLA in healthy donors. Primers: 60 Vbeta forward and 13 Jbeta reverse. Libraries were prepared by immunoSEQ multiplex PCR; TCRdb keeps only in-frame clonotypes and omits some of them. Of some 150,000 clones listed, almost 80% are singletons. The material sequenced was PBMCs. These receptors all come from a woman aged 25 to 39 in good health and CMV-seronegative.

The rearrangement uses TRBV5-1 and TRBJ2-3, with TRBD1 matching 9 bases. Per germline, CDR1 SGHRS and CDR2 YFSETQ. V lost 3 bases and J lost 6; bases outside the gene matches: 5. The CDR3 has 14 amino acids. The chain's CDR3 is CASSSGTGSDTQYF. The CDR3, as DNA: TGCGCCAGCAGCTCCGGGACAGGGTCCGATACGCAGTATTTT.

The rearrangement links TRBV7-8 to TRBJ1-1; TRBD1 might be the D (5 bases). Trimming removed 1 base from V and 11 bases from J, with 14 bases in between. The CDR3 loop spans 13 amino acids. The V gene's germline CDR1 is SGHVS and CDR2 FQNEAQ. CDR3 coding DNA: TGTGCCAGCAGCTTAGGGTGGGGCGAGGACGCTTTCTTT. Its protein is CASSLGWGEDAFF.

V is TRBV9 and J is TRBJ1-3; a possible D gene is TRBD1 (5 bases). CDR3 length equals 14 residues. V dropped 4 bases and J dropped 8 bases, with 16 bases sitting between them. From germline, CDR1 is SGDLS and CDR2 YYNGEE. The CDR3 sequence: CASSFYDSRDTIYF. The CDR3 DNA is TGTGCCAGCAGCTTCTACGACAGCAGAGACACCATATATTTT.

This clone was detected a few times. The gene calls are TRBV14 and TRBJ1-2; D possibly corresponds to TRBD1 (5 bases). V was trimmed by 1 base and J by 0 bases, leaving 12 bases between them. CDR3 length: 16 amino acids. Germline V gene data show CDR1 as SGHDN and CDR2 as FVKESK. CDR3 amino acids: CASSQVAGPSNYGYTF. CDR3 nucleotide sequence: TGTGCCAGCAGCCAAGTTGCAGGGCCGTCTAACTATGGCTACACCTTC.

The J gene is TRBJ1-1, the V gene TRBV9; D remains unclear. Germline CDR1 reads SGDLS; CDR2 reads YYNGEE. V shed 2 bases and J shed 1 base, with 9 bases lying between them. This CDR3 has 14 amino acids. CDR3 residues: CASSVSVQNTEAFF. The CDR3 nucleotides read TGTGCCAGCAGCGTGAGCGTCCAGAACACTGAAGCTTTCTTT. Based on the CDR3 plus reference TRBV9 and TRBJ1-1, the full variable domain is DSGVTQTPKHLITATGQRVTLRCSPRSGDLSVYWYQQSLDQGLQFLIQYYNGEERAKGNILERFSAQQFPDLHSELNLSSLELGDSALYFCASSVSVQNTEAFFGQGTRLTVV.

This clone was counted a single time. The chain carries TRBV4-2 and TRBJ1-6, with a tentative D call TRBD1 (6 bases). CDR3 length: 16 residues. Trimming removed 0 bases at V and 7 bases at J, with 13 bases between. Germline CDR1 and CDR2: LGHNA and YNFKEQ. The CDR3 here is CASSQEIQGTNSPLHF. CDR3 in DNA: TGTGCCAGCAGCCAAGAAATTCAGGGGACGAATTCACCCCTCCACTTT.

The chain carries TRBV6-5 and TRBJ1-5; TRBD1 is a possible D gene (5 bases). This CDR3 spans 16 amino acids. V lost 0 bases, J lost 4 bases, and 13 bases lay in between. Germline CDR1 is MNHEY and CDR2 is SVGAGI. Here the CDR3 reads CASSYSPQGGNQPQHF. CDR3 nucleotides: TGTGCCAGCAGTTACTCGCCGCAGGGCGGAAATCAGCCCCAGCATTTT.

V is TRBV15 and J is TRBJ2-1; the match to TRBD2 covers 8 bases. CDR3 size: 15 residues. Germline CDR1 reads LNHNV; CDR2 reads YYDKDF (reference sequence). The ends lost 1 base at V and 8 bases at J; junction bases unmatched: 7. The chain's CDR3 is CATSRGSGGYYEQFF. DNA of the CDR3: TGTGCCACCAGCAGAGGGAGCGGGGGTTATTATGAGCAGTTCTTC.

This chain uses TRBV9 with TRBJ2-2; D ambiguous. The germline V gene encodes CDR1 SGDLS and CDR2 YYNGEE. The V end was cut by 3 bases, the J end by 1 base, with 10 bases between. The CDR3 is 15 residues long. CDR3: CASSAEPGNTGELFF. The CDR3 nucleotides are TGTGCCAGCAGCGCGGAACCAGGGAACACCGGGGAGCTGTTTTTT.

Only a few counts were recorded for this clone. The V and J genes are TRBV29-1 and TRBJ2-5, with TRBD2 identical over 8 bases. The J segment lost 5 bases and the V segment lost 7 bases, leaving 6 bases of the junction unmatched. CDR1 SQVTM and CDR2 ANQGSEA come from the germline V gene. The length of the CDR3 is 12 residues. DNA of the CDR3: TGCAGCGCCGGGGGGGCTTGGGAGACCCAGTACTTC. Protein sequence: CSAGGAWETQYF.

This clone has a single count. The chain links TRBV2 to TRBJ2-2; 7 bases are a match to TRBD1. The V and J ends lost 3 bases and 2 bases, in that order; junction bases with no gene match: 9. The CDR3 runs 17 residues. The germline V gene encodes CDR1 SNHLY and CDR2 FYNNEI. Written as DNA, the CDR3 is TGTGCCAGCAGTGATCTTTTTAAGGGGGCTAACACCGGGGAGCTGTTTTTT. Residues: CASSDLFKGANTGELFF.